The text below deals with one T cell receptor (beta chain). This receptor's antigen is unknown. No much larger clonotype is one base removed from it; base qualities were not supplied. The library was generated by PCR. Data came from a NextSeq 500. Bulk TCR libraries were generated as previously described, with the TCR primers listed in Table S5 used. Purification of total RNA was performed with the Qiagen AllPrep DNA/RNA kit. Before analysis, reads from multiple sequencing runs of one library were combined. Under the source paper's analysis protocol: Reads were retained only if an exact TCR constant sequence was present, and the retained reads were trimmed to 150 nt and grouped according to their 12-nt molecular barcodes. Within each barcode group, reads were sub-clustered at a 15% Levenshtein threshold, and quality-weighted consensus sequences were built per RNA molecule. Non-functional sequences were filtered out, along with any lower-count sequence sitting one edit away from another sequence. Based on a fit of two negative binomial distributions, barcode sub-clusters having less than 20% of the maximum read count were discarded. TCRdb trimmed the raw reads at Q25, called clones with MiXCR and kept productive beta chains. Duplicate CDR3 protein sequences are folded into a single record with the most common DNA and genes. The V and J calls follow TCRdb's processing rather than the paper's. Across this sample there are 400,000 to 600,000 distinct CDR3 sequences, with around 25% seen only once. The ten largest account for around 0.79% of the sample.

This entry comes from a study of molecular identifiers for immune sequencing clone quantification (dated by TCRdb to 2016 to 2018). Regarding the study in general: For a replicate experiment, RNA from roughly 20,000 or 100,000 naive CD8 T cells was divided into five aliquots, and four of the five aliquots were sequenced. This methods study benchmarked molecular-identifier clustering-based TCR repertoire sequencing (MIDCIRS) and TCR RNA copy counting, using CD8 T cells to do so. Points the paper makes about the study in general: When barcode sub-clustering was omitted, TCR diversity was inflated by chimeric consensus sequences, with chimeras reaching as high as 47%. The sizes of highly expanded clones could end up underestimated when identical TCR molecules share a barcode. In CMV-specific effector cells, clones with more than 20 RNA copies accounted for over 98% of molecules, whereas in naive cells such clones accounted for under 1%. Spiked-in Jurkat TCR RNA equivalent to a single cell was reported to be detectable even among more than 900,000 naive CD8 T cells. Modeling estimated about 3 recovered TCR RNA copies per cell, compared with about ten by digital PCR, which implies roughly 30% capture efficiency. The naive libraries included spiked-in Jurkat TCR RNA (about nine copies' worth), and this RNA is not part of the donor repertoire.

The CDR3 runs 16 amino acids, cysteine and phenylalanine included. Only the CDR3 DNA is retained, 48 bases long and in frame from the first base. According to the germline V gene (reference sequence), CDR1 reads SGHNT and CDR2 reads YYREEE. The V end gives up 4 bases and the J end 3 bases, leaving 11 bases in the junction not matched to a gene. Libraries of naive CD8 T cells were built from 20,000 to 1,000,000 sorted cells, with 10%, 30% or 50% of the purified RNA used. Naive CD8 T cells were FACS-sorted as CD8+CD4-CCR7+CD45RA+ on a BD FACSAria II into RLT Plus buffer. To test detection sensitivity, Jurkat RNA equivalent to more than eight TCR copies was spiked into samples of about 18,000-1,000,000 naive CD8 T cells. CD8 T cells were enriched using RosetteSep CD8+ T Cell Enrichment Cocktail and Ficoll-Paque, and the enriched cells then underwent ACK red cell lysis.

Source material: naive CD8+ T cells from blood, with Jurkat cell RNA spiked in. The cell subset or site label, read with the paper, signifies: FACS-sorted CD8+CD4-CCR7+CD45RA+ naive T cells. The source is a human donor in good health. Some libraries in this study had Jurkat cell RNA spiked in. The chain is encoded by TRBV5-4 joined to TRBJ2-5, with 8 middle bases fitting TRBD2. Here the CDR3 is given as CASSVRGGFREETQYF. The sequenced DNA is TGTGCCAGCAGCGTCCGGGGGGGCTTTAGGGAAGAGACCCAGTACTTC.